Below, 22 T cell receptor beta chains from the same sample are listed, as sequenced in a study of control samples from healthy donors and cancer patients (dated by TCRdb to the early 2020s). The protocol used for the library was the immunoSEQ multiplex PCR assay. Not all clones reach the TCRdb copy of this immuneACCESS table, which keeps in-frame sequences only. Checked studies attribute under half of the gap to unresolved V genes and leave the rest unexplained. This sample has over 150,000 clones in its table, and around 94% of those were observed once. In total, the top ten clones hold about 1.4% of the sample. The sequencing sample was made of blood. Source of these receptors: a young woman in good health.

The chain carries TRBV3-1 (or the pseudogene TRBV3-2) and TRBJ2-7, with 7 bases aligning to TRBD1. Germline V gene data show CDR1 as LGHDT and CDR2 as YNNKEL (reference sequence). Germline trimming cut 4 bases from V and 1 base from J; bases unmatched to any gene: 10. The CDR3 totals 16 residues. The CDR3 spells CASSPIGKGASYEQYF. The CDR3 bases are TGTGCCAGCAGCCCTATAGGAAAGGGGGCGTCCTACGAGCAGTACTTC.

This clone was observed a single time. The chain couples TRBV18 to TRBJ1-1; 8 bases align to TRBD1. The CDR3 sequence is 16 residues long. Per germline, CDR1 KGHSH and CDR2 LQKENI. Unmatched junction bases numbered 11, after V lost 8 bases and J lost 0 bases. CDR3 loop: CASKEAGGLVNTEAFF. In DNA, the CDR3 is TGTGCCAGCAAGGAGGCAGGGGGCTTAGTGAACACTGAAGCTTTCTTT.

A single count supports this clone. The chain combines TRBV18 with TRBJ2-5, with D possibly matching TRBD2 (6 bases). The CDR3 runs to 14 residues. The germline V gene encodes CDR1 KGHSH and CDR2 LQKENI. V was pared by 0 bases and J by 8 bases, with 13 bases between. The CDR3 is CASSPPWGVETQYF. The CDR3 DNA is TGTGCCAGCTCACCACCGTGGGGGGTCGAAACCCAGTACTTC.

This chain uses TRBV6-2 or TRBV6-3 with TRBJ1-5, with a possible D match to TRBD1 (5 bases). In germline, CDR1 is MNHEY, CDR2 SVGEGT. There are 15 residues in the CDR3. The V end lost 2 bases, the J end lost 7 bases, and 15 bases lay between the germline ends. CDR3 DNA: TGTGCCAGCAGTTACGGTCAGTTCGGGGACCAGCCCCAGCATTTT. Translation gives CASSYGQFGDQPQHF.

The rearrangement uses TRBV13 and TRBJ2-7, with TRBD2 matching 8 bases. CDR1 and CDR2 from the germline V gene are PRHDT and FYEKMQ (reference sequence). The junction had 11 bases not matched to a gene; V was cut back by 1 base and J by 6 bases. This CDR3 is built from 16 residues. The CDR3 DNA sequence: TGTGCCAGCAGCTTAGCCGACACGGGAGGGCTCTCCGAGCAGTACTTC. This translates into CASSLADTGGLSEQYF.

The chain couples TRBV6-2 or TRBV6-3 to TRBJ2-7; TRBD1 agrees at 7 bases. Germline values: CDR1 MNHEY, CDR2 SVGEGT. The CDR3 has 12 residues. J gave up 3 bases and V 5 bases, and 1 base lay outside the gene matches. In nucleotides, the CDR3 is TGTGCCAGCAGTCGGGACAGCTACGAGCAGTACTTC. Protein sequence: CASSRDSYEQYF.

The V and J genes are TRBV28 and TRBJ1-5; possibly TRBD1 for D (5 bases). CDR1 MDHEN and CDR2 SYDVKM come from the germline V gene. The CDR3 has 14 residues. Deletions cut 9 bases from V and 6 bases from J, with 18 bases between. CDR3 in DNA: TGTGCCAGTGTCCGGGACCTAGGCGTTCAGCCCCAGCATTTT. As protein: CASVRDLGVQPQHF.

The rearrangement links TRBV3-1 (or the pseudogene TRBV3-2) to TRBJ2-5; D is unclear. The CDR3 loop spans 19 amino acids. The V end lost 0 bases, the J end lost 2 bases, and 22 bases lay between the germline ends. CDR1 is LGHDT, CDR2 YNNKEL, per germline (reference sequence). The CDR3: CASSQDGRGVPRPQETQYF. The CDR3, as DNA: TGTGCCAGCAGCCAAGATGGCCGAGGTGTACCAAGGCCACAAGAGACCCAGTACTTC.

The gene calls are TRBV19 and TRBJ1-5; 11 nucleotides align to TRBD1. After removal of 5 bases from V and 4 bases from J, the junction contained 16 bases not matched to a gene. CDR3 size: 19 residues. Germline V CDR1 and CDR2: LNHDA, SQIVND (reference sequence). Written as DNA, the CDR3 is TGTGCCAGTAGTTCATCCGGGACAGGGGGATATAGCGGAAATCAGCCCCAGCATTTT. Its translation: CASSSSGTGGYSGNQPQHF.

The chain joins TRBV18 to TRBJ1-1; D is unresolved. The germline V and J ends were trimmed by 1 base and 5 bases, with 8 bases remaining between them. Germline CDR1 KGHSH, CDR2 LQKENI. This CDR3 has 13 residues. The CDR3 DNA follows: TGTGCCAGCTCACCACTTGAGGGAACTGAAGCTTTCTTT. Amino acid sequence: CASSPLEGTEAFF.

The chain recombines TRBV6-2 or TRBV6-3 with TRBJ2-1; 10 bases agree with TRBD1. There are 16 residues in the CDR3. CDR1 and CDR2 from the germline V gene are MNHEY and SVGEGT. V lost 4 bases and J lost 6; bases outside the gene matches: 9. In DNA, the CDR3 is TGTGCCAGCAGTTCCCGGGACAGGGGTCAGTTCAATGAGCAGTTCTTC. Translating gives CASSSRDRGQFNEQFF.

V usage is TRBV4-1 and J usage is TRBJ1-2, with 7 bases identical to TRBD1. Germline CDR1 and CDR2: MGHRA and YSYEKL. The CDR3 length is 13 residues. The V gene end was trimmed by 2 bases and the J gene end by 8 bases; junction bases not matched to a gene: 5. CDR3 region: CASSQTGTEGYTF. CDR3 sequence (DNA): TGCGCCAGCAGCCAAACCGGGACAGAAGGCTACACCTTC.

The chain combines TRBV3-1 (or the pseudogene TRBV3-2) with TRBJ2-1; D may be TRBD2 (7 bases). This CDR3 is 18 amino acids long. With 0 bases removed from V and 4 bases from J, the gap between germline ends came to 19 bases. Germline V gives CDR1 LGHDT, CDR2 YNNKEL (reference sequence). The CDR3 region is CASSQEPLGAGTYNEQFF. Here the CDR3 DNA reads TGTGCCAGCAGCCAAGAACCCTTAGGAGCGGGGACATACAATGAGCAGTTCTTC.

Of note for this clone: Other DNA variants within this sample encode the same CDR3. The genes are TRBV5-4 and TRBJ2-7; D not resolved. V was cut by 2 bases and J by 0 bases, with 9 bases left in between. From germline, CDR1 is SGHNT and CDR2 YYREEE (reference sequence). The CDR3 has 14 amino acids. In nucleotides, the CDR3 is TGTGCCAGCAGCTTTGGCGGTAGCTCCTACGAGCAGTACTTC. Translating it yields CASSFGGSSYEQYF.

The V and J genes are TRBV11-3 and TRBJ2-5; 7 nucleotides agree with TRBD2. The germline V gene has CDR1 SGHNT and CDR2 YENEEA. The V and J ends lost 1 base and 4 bases, in that order; junction bases with no gene match: 3. CDR3 length: 14 amino acids. CDR3 nucleotide sequence: TGTGCCAGCAGCTTAGTCCTAGCGGCAGAGACCCAGTACTTC. Translating gives CASSLVLAAETQYF.

The CDR3 region has the DNA TGTGCCAGCAGCAGAATTCGCGTGTGGGGGCACAATCAGCCCCAGCATTTT. Its protein is CASSRIRVWGHNQPQHF. The rearrangement links TRBV3-1 (or the pseudogene TRBV3-2) to TRBJ1-5; perhaps TRBD1 as D (6 bases). The CDR3 extends over 17 amino acids. Between the trimmed V and J ends, which lost 5 bases and 3 bases, there was a span of 20 bases. Germline CDR1 and CDR2: LGHDT and YNNKEL (reference sequence).

V gene TRBV19 combines with J gene TRBJ2-7; 12 bases are a match to TRBD1. This CDR3 region has 16 residues. The germline CDR1 and CDR2 sequences are LNHDA and SQIVND (reference sequence). The V segment lost 8 bases and the J segment 6 bases; nucleotides outside the gene matches: 14. For the CDR3, the DNA is TGTGCCAGTTGTAGTTTGGGACAGGGGGCACCTTGCGAGCAGTACTTC. The encoded protein is CASCSLGQGAPCEQYF.

This clone has just one count. V and J are TRBV6-5 and TRBJ2-1, with 8 bases lining up with TRBD2. Germline V lookup: CDR1 MNHEY, CDR2 SVGAGI. The junction had 8 bases not matched to a gene; V was cut back by 4 bases and J by 9 bases. This CDR3 has 14 residues. The DNA of the CDR3 is TGTGCCAGCAGTTTGACGGGAGGGCTGGGTGAGCAGTTCTTC. Translating it yields CASSLTGGLGEQFF.

The rearrangement uses TRBV6-6 and TRBJ2-3; 14 nucleotides match TRBD2. CDR1 and CDR2 (germline): MNHNY, SVGAGI (reference sequence). After removal of 7 bases from V and 3 bases from J, the junction contained 6 bases not matched to a gene. The CDR3 consists of 16 residues. The CDR3 loop is CASTTGTSGRTDTQYF. CDR3 DNA sequence: TGTGCCAGCACCACCGGGACTAGCGGGAGAACAGATACGCAGTATTTT.

Only one count was recorded for this clone. J is TRBJ1-1 and V is TRBV7-9; possibly TRBD1 for D (6 bases). This CDR3 has 14 amino acids. The germline V gene encodes CDR1 SEHNR and CDR2 FQNEAQ (reference sequence). Trimming pared 4 bases from V and 0 bases from J, leaving 9 bases between. The CDR3 here is CASSSQGLNTEAFF. Written as DNA, the CDR3 is TGTGCCAGCAGCTCACAGGGTCTGAACACTGAAGCTTTCTTT. Together with reference TRBV7-9 and TRBJ1-1, the CDR3 gives the full variable domain: DTGVSQNPRHKITKRGQNVTFRCDPISEHNRLYWYRQTLGQGPEFLTYFQNEAQLEKSRLLSDRFSAERPKGSFSTLEIQRTEQGDSAMYLCASSSQGLNTEAFFGQGTRLTVV.

The V and J genes are TRBV7-9 and TRBJ1-1; possible D gene TRBD1, 6 bases. V was shortened by 3 bases and J by 4 bases, with 6 bases between the two germline ends. The CDR3 runs 12 residues. The germline gives CDR1 SEHNR, CDR2 FQNEAQ (reference sequence). Written as DNA, the CDR3 is TGTGCCAGCAGCTTGGGGGCCACTGAAGCTTTCTTT. Translating gives CASSLGATEAFF. The full variable domain, with the rest looked up from reference TRBV7-9 and TRBJ1-1, is DTGVSQNPRHKITKRGQNVTFRCDPISEHNRLYWYRQTLGQGPEFLTYFQNEAQLEKSRLLSDRFSAERPKGSFSTLEIQRTEQGDSAMYLCASSLGATEAFFGQGTRLTVV.

The chain joins TRBV5-4 to TRBJ2-3; D remains unclear. Trimming left V 1 base short and J 1 base short, with 4 bases between. The CDR3 sequence is 13 residues long. Germline V CDR1 and CDR2: SGHNT, YYREEE (reference sequence). CDR3 sequence: CASSLSGTDTQYF. Here the CDR3 DNA reads TGTGCCAGCAGCTTGTCAGGCACAGATACGCAGTATTTT. The complete variable domain, with remaining parts taken from reference TRBV5-4 and TRBJ2-3, reads ETGVTQSPTHLIKTRGQQVTLRCSSQSGHNTVSWYQQALGQGPQFIFQYYREEENGRGNFPPRFSGLQFPNYSSELNVNALELDDSALYLCASSLSGTDTQYFGPGTRLTVL.